This T cell receptor (beta chain) derives from a study of cytomegalovirus exposure and HLA in healthy donors. Study results and caveats: Versus the approximately 700-donor mean, an Asian-associated ancestry cluster reportedly showed fewer N-insertions in a later analysis. TCR beta V segments were, for the most part, productive about 87% or about 30% of the time in an earlier analysis. With later analysis, a missense DCLRE1C variant became linked to TCR beta V- and J-gene trimming.

The V segment lost 0 bases and the J segment 1 base; nucleotides outside the gene matches: 14. This CDR3 contains 19 residues. A word on this clone: Its target is not known.

Vbeta (60) and Jbeta (13) primers were used in the PCR. Here immunoSEQ multiplex PCR was the method, and the copy in TCRdb shows in-frame clones only, minus some. The sample lists approximately 69,000 clones, about 76% occurring once. The clonotype was recovered from a young man in good health and CMV-seronegative. The chain is built from TRBV23-1 and TRBJ1-1; TRBD1 agrees at 7 bases. TRBV23-1 is an ORF; its function is uncertain. Sequencing was carried out using PBMCs. CDR3 coding DNA: TGCGCCAGCAGTCAATCGAACTTACGGGGGACAGATAGGAACACTGAAGCTTTCTTT. It yields the protein CASSQSNLRGTDRNTEAFF.